This T cell receptor (beta chain) was identified in a study of T cells in Graves' hyperthyroidism and ophthalmopathy. The CDR3 runs to 15 residues. V was pared by 2 bases and J by 5 bases, with 16 bases between. The germline CDR1 and CDR2 sequences are SGHRS and YFSETQ. Disease duration under 2 months; hyperthyroidism patients were aged 18 to 65. General observations from the study: In the analysis, a 13 V-J model separated ophthalmopathy from stable hyperthyroidism.

This clonotype was observed at least ten times. Antigen specificity is unknown. What was amplified from RNA transcripts were TCR beta CDR3 regions. The HTBI primer set served for first-round RT-PCR of the TCR CDR3. Each CDR3 protein gets one entry after TCRdb re-called the multiplex PCR reads with MiXCR. The sample has around 250,000 distinct CDR3 sequences; approximately 14% are singletons. This chain uses TRBV5-1 with TRBJ1-1; D is unclear. The sequence was obtained from a woman in her thirties or forties with Graves' hyperthyroidism that later progressed to Graves' ophthalmopathy. Sequences were obtained from blood. CDR3 residues: CASSLGRKVGTEAFF. CDR3 coding DNA: TGCGCCAGCAGCTTAGGCCGTAAAGTGGGGACTGAAGCTTTCTTT.